The 4 T cell receptor beta chains listed next were all sequenced from one sample in a study of CD8+CD57+ T cells in acquired aplastic anemia. The study profiled TCR beta VDJ and CDR3 using genomic DNA as template. TCRdb recomputed calls from the reads with MiXCR, one row per CDR3 protein. The sample lists 180,000 or so distinct CDR3 sequences; 46% were seen once. The sequencing input was sorted CD4+, CD8+, or CD8+CD57+ T cells (not recorded which) from PBMCs. The receptors come from a human donor in good health.

The chain links TRBV30 to TRBJ1-2; D not certain. The V end was cut by 0 bases, the J end by 8 bases, with 13 bases between. The CDR3 has 13 amino acids. Looked up from germline, CDR1 is GTSNPN and CDR2 is SVGIG (reference sequence). CDR3 coding DNA: TGTGCCTGGAGTGTAAGAGGTAGTTTAGGCTACACCTTC. As protein: CAWSVRGSLGYTF.

This clonotype was seen repeatedly, ten times or more. The V and J genes are TRBV5-1 and TRBJ2-7; D may be TRBD2 (5 bases). This CDR3 has 13 amino acids. Trimming cost V 2 bases and J 3 bases, with 9 bases left between them. Germline values: CDR1 SGHRS, CDR2 YFSETQ. The CDR3 loop reads CASSFRAGYEQYF. The CDR3 DNA sequence: TGCGCCAGCAGCTTTCGGGCGGGCTACGAGCAGTACTTC.

This clonotype was seen many times. The chain carries TRBV20-1 and TRBJ2-1, with unresolved D. This CDR3 contains 14 residues. The V end lost 6 bases, the J end lost 0 bases, and 12 bases lay between the germline ends. Germline CDR1 and CDR2: DFQATT and SNEGSKA (reference sequence). The CDR3: CSATWLNSYNEQFF. The CDR3, as DNA: TGCAGTGCCACTTGGTTAAACTCCTACAATGAGCAGTTCTTC.

V and J are TRBV7-6 and TRBJ2-1; no reliable D call. This CDR3 has 14 residues. The V gene's germline CDR1 is SGHVS and CDR2 FNYEAQ. Deletions cut 1 base from V and 3 bases from J, with 7 bases between. CDR3 in amino acids: CASSLDPLYNEQFF. The CDR3 nucleotides read TGTGCCAGCAGCTTAGATCCCCTCTACAATGAGCAGTTCTTC.